In this sample, the clone carrying this T cell receptor beta chain turned up a few times. The data are from a study of blood T cells in healthy people across ages. This CDR3 contains 14 residues. Germline loops: CDR1 MNHEY, CDR2 SMNVEV (reference sequence). Deletions cut 0 bases from V and 5 bases from J, with 10 bases between. Using a J-beta primer mix together with a sample-barcoded 5' primer, a second PCR was run for roughly 6 to 12 cycles. TCRdb re-analysed the 5' RACE reads in MiXCR, keeping a single row per CDR3 protein. This sample has hundreds of thousands of distinct CDR3 sequences; under 25% occur once, and the top ten carry approximately 3.7%.

Input material: blood. This receptor was taken from an older man in good health. V and J are TRBV27 and TRBJ1-1; D remains unclear. CDR3 sequence: CASSLSSPSTEAFF. DNA for the CDR3: TGTGCCAGCAGTTTATCGTCACCTAGTACTGAAGCTTTCTTT.